These T cell receptor beta chains were read from a single sample in a study of response to subunit inactivated influenza vaccine. Each CDR3 protein gets one entry after TCRdb re-called the RT-PCR reads with MiXCR. The profile covers just under 250,000 distinct CDR3 sequences, with 12% appearing a single time and 7.5% to 10% taken by the ten largest. This specimen was non-naive T cells sorted from PBMCs, taken around 15 days before vaccination. These receptors originate from a man in his forties or fifties who received an inactivated influenza vaccine. The CDR3 runs from the conserved cysteine through the conserved F or W. Each record gives: D gene, V gene, J gene, clone size, CDR3 protein, CDR3 DNA. A D gene is named only where the DNA matches it firmly. Some rows mark clone size as missing; the rest say once, few, many or name a class of expanded clone.

d_gene: TRBD2; v_gene: TRBV11-1; j_gene: TRBJ2-2; abundance: many; CDR3aa: CASSSSGQNTGELFF; CDR3nt: TGTGCCAGCAGCTCTAGCGGGCAAAACACCGGGGAGCTGTTTTTT
d_gene: NA; v_gene: TRBV12-3/TRBV12-4; j_gene: TRBJ2-3; abundance: once; CDR3aa: CASSKHTDTQYF; CDR3nt: TGTGCCAGCAGTAAGCATACAGATACGCAGTATTTT
d_gene: NA; v_gene: TRBV5-1; j_gene: TRBJ2-6; abundance: few; CDR3aa: CASSPLSGSGANVLTF; CDR3nt: TGCGCCAGCAGCCCATTGTCTGGTTCTGGGGCCAACGTCCTGACTTTC
d_gene: NA; v_gene: TRBV7-9; j_gene: TRBJ2-7; abundance: NA; CDR3aa: CASSPKLLSYEQYF; CDR3nt: TGTGCCAGCAGCCCTAAGCTATTATCCTACGAGCAGTACTTC
d_gene: NA; v_gene: TRBV6-2/TRBV6-3; j_gene: TRBJ2-5; abundance: NA; CDR3aa: CASSHGQRETQYF; CDR3nt: TGTGCCAGCAGCCACGGACAGAGGGAGACCCAGTACTTC
d_gene: NA; v_gene: TRBV20-1; j_gene: TRBJ1-6; abundance: many; CDR3aa: CSARDSANSPLHF; CDR3nt: TGCAGTGCTAGAGACTCGGCTAATTCACCCCTCCACTTT
d_gene: TRBD1; v_gene: TRBV5-1; j_gene: TRBJ2-3; abundance: NA; CDR3aa: CASSFSGQGFLDTQYF; CDR3nt: TGCGCCAGCAGCTTTTCTGGACAGGGATTTTTGGATACGCAGTATTTT
d_gene: NA; v_gene: TRBV30; j_gene: TRBJ2-1; abundance: NA; CDR3aa: CAWSVRFIYNEQFF; CDR3nt: TGTGCCTGGAGTGTAAGGTTTATCTACAATGAGCAGTTCTTC
d_gene: NA; v_gene: TRBV7-9; j_gene: TRBJ2-7; abundance: few; CDR3aa: CASSPPGREQYF; CDR3nt: TGTGCCAGCAGCCCCCCGGGGAGGGAGCAGTACTTC
d_gene: TRBD1; v_gene: TRBV12-3/TRBV12-4; j_gene: TRBJ2-4; abundance: NA; CDR3aa: CASSPSPGQGENIQYF; CDR3nt: TGTGCCAGCAGCCCCTCCCCGGGACAGGGAGAAAACATTCAGTACTTC
d_gene: TRBD2; v_gene: TRBV27; j_gene: TRBJ2-7; abundance: NA; CDR3aa: CASSLSSGGIYEQYF; CDR3nt: TGTGCCAGCAGTTTATCCAGCGGGGGGATTTACGAGCAGTACTTC
d_gene: NA; v_gene: TRBV19; j_gene: TRBJ1-5; abundance: NA; CDR3aa: CASSKDTSWVSVSNQPQHF; CDR3nt: TGTGCCAGTAGTAAGGACACCTCTTGGGTATCGGTTAGCAATCAGCCCCAGCATTTT
d_gene: NA; v_gene: TRBV12-3/TRBV12-4; j_gene: TRBJ1-5; abundance: many; CDR3aa: CASSLLESQPQHF; CDR3nt: TGTGCCAGCAGTTTATTAGAGAGTCAGCCCCAGCATTTT
d_gene: NA; v_gene: TRBV6-2/TRBV6-3; j_gene: TRBJ2-1; abundance: few; CDR3aa: CASSYGGAGYEQFF; CDR3nt: TGTGCCAGCAGTTACGGGGGGGCGGGCTATGAGCAGTTCTTC
d_gene: TRBD1; v_gene: TRBV4-2; j_gene: TRBJ2-7; abundance: NA; CDR3aa: CASSQSGTGGHEQYF; CDR3nt: TGTGCCAGCAGCCAGTCCGGGACAGGGGGACACGAGCAGTACTTC
d_gene: TRBD1; v_gene: TRBV20-1; j_gene: TRBJ1-1; abundance: NA; CDR3aa: CSAGTGTGVAFF; CDR3nt: TGCAGTGCTGGCACCGGGACAGGGGTCGCTTTCTTT
d_gene: NA; v_gene: TRBV14; j_gene: TRBJ2-1; abundance: few; CDR3aa: CASSHGLITTYNEQFF; CDR3nt: TGTGCCAGCAGCCATGGATTGATCACCACCTACAATGAGCAGTTCTTC
d_gene: TRBD2; v_gene: TRBV6-2/TRBV6-3; j_gene: TRBJ2-7; abundance: few; CDR3aa: CASRPTGTSGRTSYEQYF; CDR3nt: TGTGCCAGCAGACCTACCGGGACTAGCGGGAGGACGTCCTACGAGCAGTACTTC
d_gene: NA; v_gene: TRBV20-1; j_gene: TRBJ2-1; abundance: few; CDR3aa: CSARAGSAAYNEQFF; CDR3nt: TGCAGTGCTAGAGCGGGCAGCGCAGCCTACAATGAGCAGTTCTTC
d_gene: NA; v_gene: TRBV20-1; j_gene: TRBJ2-1; abundance: few; CDR3aa: CSGAPRRYNEQFF; CDR3nt: TGCAGTGGGGCCCCCCGACGCTACAATGAGCAGTTCTTC
d_gene: TRBD1; v_gene: TRBV4-3; j_gene: TRBJ2-5; abundance: few; CDR3aa: CASSPGQGKQETQYF; CDR3nt: TGCGCCAGCAGCCCGGGACAGGGAAAACAAGAGACCCAGTACTTC
d_gene: TRBD1; v_gene: TRBV5-4; j_gene: TRBJ1-6; abundance: few; CDR3aa: CASSLAPTGGNSPLHF; CDR3nt: TGTGCCAGCAGCTTGGCACCGACAGGGGGCAATTCACCCCTCCACTTT
d_gene: NA; v_gene: TRBV7-2; j_gene: TRBJ1-2; abundance: few; CDR3aa: CASSLAGAYGYTF; CDR3nt: TGTGCCAGCAGCTTAGCGGGGGCCTATGGCTACACCTTC
d_gene: NA; v_gene: TRBV7-9; j_gene: TRBJ1-2; abundance: many; CDR3aa: CASSSRRPNYGYTF; CDR3nt: TGTGCCAGCAGCTCACGGAGGCCTAACTATGGCTACACCTTC
d_gene: TRBD2; v_gene: TRBV4-3; j_gene: TRBJ2-1; abundance: NA; CDR3aa: CASSQGPGELAAYNEQFF; CDR3nt: TGCGCCAGCAGCCAGGGCCCGGGGGAACTAGCGGCCTACAATGAGCAGTTCTTC
d_gene: NA; v_gene: TRBV2; j_gene: TRBJ1-5; abundance: once; CDR3aa: CASSGAGPTQPQHF; CDR3nt: TGTGCCAGCAGTGGGGCGGGACCCACTCAGCCCCAGCATTTT
d_gene: NA; v_gene: TRBV12-3/TRBV12-4; j_gene: TRBJ2-2; abundance: NA; CDR3aa: CASSPTPGRLFF; CDR3nt: TGTGCCAGCAGTCCGACGCCGGGACGGCTGTTTTTT
d_gene: TRBD1; v_gene: TRBV27; j_gene: TRBJ2-1; abundance: few; CDR3aa: CASSSRLQGARTYNEQFF; CDR3nt: TGTGCCAGCAGTTCCCGATTGCAGGGGGCTCGGACCTACAATGAGCAGTTCTTC
d_gene: NA; v_gene: TRBV6-1; j_gene: TRBJ2-5; abundance: few; CDR3aa: CASRPFLGGQTQYF; CDR3nt: TGTGCCAGCAGGCCTTTTTTGGGGGGCCAGACCCAGTACTTC
d_gene: NA; v_gene: TRBV7-3; j_gene: TRBJ2-3; abundance: NA; CDR3aa: CASSSTGTSDTQYF; CDR3nt: TGTGCCAGCAGCTCAACCGGGACTTCCGATACGCAGTATTTT
d_gene: NA; v_gene: TRBV3-1; j_gene: TRBJ1-1; abundance: few; CDR3aa: CASSQTPMNTEAFF; CDR3nt: TGTGCCAGCAGCCAAACTCCCATGAACACTGAAGCTTTCTTT
d_gene: NA; v_gene: TRBV24-1; j_gene: TRBJ2-5; abundance: few; CDR3aa: CATSGVMGNGETQYF; CDR3nt: TGTGCCACCAGTGGTGTTATGGGGAATGGGGAGACCCAGTACTTC
d_gene: TRBD2; v_gene: TRBV12-3/TRBV12-4; j_gene: TRBJ2-3; abundance: many; CDR3aa: CASGSGRAPSADTQYF; CDR3nt: TGTGCCAGCGGTAGCGGGAGGGCCCCGTCGGCAGATACGCAGTATTTT
d_gene: TRBD2; v_gene: TRBV7-9; j_gene: TRBJ2-1; abundance: NA; CDR3aa: CASSFATSGSGAAQFF; CDR3nt: TGTGCCAGCAGCTTCGCGACTAGCGGGAGCGGAGCGGCGCAGTTCTTC
d_gene: NA; v_gene: TRBV6-5; j_gene: TRBJ1-5; abundance: once; CDR3aa: CASSYSGPRDGQPQHF; CDR3nt: TGTGCCAGCAGTTACTCGGGGCCCAGGGACGGGCAGCCCCAGCATTTT
d_gene: NA; v_gene: TRBV6-1; j_gene: TRBJ1-1; abundance: NA; CDR3aa: CASKAEGNTEAFF; CDR3nt: TGTGCCAGCAAAGCGGAGGGGAACACTGAAGCTTTCTTT
d_gene: TRBD1; v_gene: TRBV18; j_gene: TRBJ2-1; abundance: many; CDR3aa: CASSPGQFNSYNEQFF; CDR3nt: TGTGCCAGCTCACCGGGACAGTTCAACTCCTACAATGAGCAGTTCTTC
d_gene: TRBD2; v_gene: TRBV24-1; j_gene: TRBJ2-1; abundance: many; CDR3aa: CATSDSGTTTYNEQFF; CDR3nt: TGTGCCACCAGTGATTCCGGGACTACAACCTACAATGAGCAGTTCTTC
d_gene: NA; v_gene: TRBV12-3/TRBV12-4; j_gene: TRBJ2-1; abundance: few; CDR3aa: CASSLYRAYNEQFF; CDR3nt: TGTGCCAGCAGTTTGTACAGGGCCTACAATGAGCAGTTCTTC
d_gene: NA; v_gene: TRBV20-1; j_gene: TRBJ1-2; abundance: NA; CDR3aa: CSAIDGLNGYTF; CDR3nt: TGCAGTGCTATAGATGGTCTAAATGGCTACACCTTC
d_gene: TRBD2; v_gene: TRBV4-1; j_gene: TRBJ2-1; abundance: NA; CDR3aa: CASSFGTRGWNEQFF; CDR3nt: TGCGCCAGCAGCTTCGGGACTAGGGGGTGGAATGAGCAGTTCTTC
d_gene: NA; v_gene: TRBV20-1; j_gene: TRBJ2-1; abundance: many; CDR3aa: CSASHYSAYNEQFF; CDR3nt: TGCAGTGCGAGCCATTACTCTGCCTACAATGAGCAGTTCTTC
d_gene: TRBD2; v_gene: TRBV7-3; j_gene: TRBJ2-5; abundance: NA; CDR3aa: CASSKSGTRGTQYF; CDR3nt: TGTGCCAGCAGCAAATCCGGGACTAGGGGGACCCAGTACTTC
d_gene: NA; v_gene: TRBV10-1; j_gene: TRBJ1-2; abundance: NA; CDR3aa: CASREVGGYTF; CDR3nt: TGCGCCAGCCGCGAGGTGGGTGGCTACACCTTC
d_gene: NA; v_gene: TRBV2; j_gene: TRBJ2-2; abundance: few; CDR3aa: CASSEAGPLRNTGELFF; CDR3nt: TGTGCCAGCAGTGAGGCAGGCCCACTACGGAACACCGGGGAGCTGTTTTTT
d_gene: NA; v_gene: TRBV27; j_gene: TRBJ2-1; abundance: NA; CDR3aa: CASNNEQFF; CDR3nt: TGTGCCAGCAATAATGAGCAGTTCTTC
d_gene: NA; v_gene: TRBV5-1; j_gene: TRBJ2-2; abundance: many; CDR3aa: CASSLGGSNTGELFF; CDR3nt: TGCGCCAGCAGCTTGGGGGGATCGAACACCGGGGAGCTGTTTTTT
d_gene: TRBD2; v_gene: TRBV20-1; j_gene: TRBJ2-1; abundance: few; CDR3aa: CSAWREGRGNEQFF; CDR3nt: TGCAGTGCTTGGCGGGAGGGCCGGGGCAATGAGCAGTTCTTC
d_gene: NA; v_gene: TRBV5-1; j_gene: TRBJ1-1; abundance: NA; CDR3aa: CASSLAGSWGTEAFF; CDR3nt: TGCGCCAGCAGCTTGGCCGGGTCGTGGGGAACTGAAGCTTTCTTT
d_gene: TRBD2; v_gene: TRBV4-1; j_gene: TRBJ2-1; abundance: many; CDR3aa: CASSQDPTGTSGNEQFF; CDR3nt: TGCGCCAGCAGCCAAGACCCAACAGGGACTAGCGGCAATGAGCAGTTCTTC
d_gene: NA; v_gene: TRBV20-1; j_gene: TRBJ2-3; abundance: few; CDR3aa: CSARERGSTDTQYF; CDR3nt: TGCAGTGCTAGAGAACGCGGGAGCACAGATACGCAGTATTTT
d_gene: TRBD1; v_gene: TRBV7-2; j_gene: TRBJ2-5; abundance: NA; CDR3aa: CASSWDSQETQYF; CDR3nt: TGTGCCAGCAGTTGGGACAGTCAAGAGACCCAGTACTTC
d_gene: NA; v_gene: TRBV20-1; j_gene: TRBJ2-7; abundance: NA; CDR3aa: CSAFIGIYEQYF; CDR3nt: TGCAGTGCCTTCATAGGGATCTACGAGCAGTACTTC
d_gene: NA; v_gene: TRBV5-4; j_gene: TRBJ2-1; abundance: few; CDR3aa: CASSLIQEYNEQFF; CDR3nt: TGTGCCAGCAGCTTGATTCAGGAGTACAATGAGCAGTTCTTC
d_gene: NA; v_gene: TRBV29-1; j_gene: TRBJ1-1; abundance: NA; CDR3aa: CSVSQGTNTEAFF; CDR3nt: TGCAGCGTCTCTCAGGGTACGAACACTGAAGCTTTCTTT
d_gene: NA; v_gene: TRBV7-9; j_gene: TRBJ2-3; abundance: few; CDR3aa: CASSFATNTDTQYF; CDR3nt: TGTGCCAGCAGCTTTGCTACCAACACAGATACGCAGTATTTT
d_gene: NA; v_gene: TRBV20-1; j_gene: TRBJ1-5; abundance: NA; CDR3aa: CSARDPGYVGQPQHF; CDR3nt: TGCAGTGCTAGAGATCCGGGGTACGTGGGTCAGCCCCAGCATTTT